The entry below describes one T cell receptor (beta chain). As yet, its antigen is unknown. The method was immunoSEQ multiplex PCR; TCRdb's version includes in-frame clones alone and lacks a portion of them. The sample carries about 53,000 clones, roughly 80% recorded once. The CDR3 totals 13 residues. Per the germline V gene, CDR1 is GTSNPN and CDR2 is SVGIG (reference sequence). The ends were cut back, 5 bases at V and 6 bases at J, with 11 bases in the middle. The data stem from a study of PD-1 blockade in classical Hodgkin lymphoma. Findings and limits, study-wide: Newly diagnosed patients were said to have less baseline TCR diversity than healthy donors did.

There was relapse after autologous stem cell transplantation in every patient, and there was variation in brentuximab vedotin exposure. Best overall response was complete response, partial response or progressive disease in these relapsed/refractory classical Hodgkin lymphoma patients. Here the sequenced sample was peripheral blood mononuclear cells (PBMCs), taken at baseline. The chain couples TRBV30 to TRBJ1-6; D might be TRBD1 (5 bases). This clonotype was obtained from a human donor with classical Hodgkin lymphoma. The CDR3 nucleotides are TGTGCCTGGGGGGACGGCATTAATTCACCCCTCCACTTT. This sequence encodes CAWGDGINSPLHF.